The next 11 T cell receptor beta chains were all read from a single sample in a study of CD8 T cells in Susac syndrome. The RNA input was roughly 0.45 to 1 ug, and it was reverse transcribed with random hexamers. One entry per CDR3 protein, called by TCRdb with MiXCR from the immunoSEQ multiplex PCR reads. The sample shows some 130,000 distinct CDR3 sequences, 90% to 95% of them seen only once. The specimen was CD4+ T cells from PBMCs. The receptor set was obtained from a human donor with multiple sclerosis.

The gene calls are TRBV30 and TRBJ2-1; 8 bases fit TRBD2. Germline values: CDR1 GTSNPN, CDR2 SVGIG (reference sequence). The CDR3 contains 13 residues. The trim removed 8 bases at V and 7 bases at J, leaving 10 bases unmatched. DNA of the CDR3: TGTGCCATCCCAGCGGGAGAAACGAATGAGCAGTTCTTC. It codes for CAIPAGETNEQFF.

V usage is TRBV27 and J usage is TRBJ1-4, with unresolved D. The CDR3 sequence is 13 residues long. V lost 3 bases, J lost 5 bases, and 7 bases lay in between. Germline CDR1 MNHEY, CDR2 SMNVEV (reference sequence). The CDR3 nucleotides read TGTGCCAGCAGTTTCAGAGGGAATGAAAAACTGTTTTTT. Protein sequence: CASSFRGNEKLFF.

The chain combines TRBV7-2 with TRBJ2-5, with TRBD1 matching over 12 bases. The CDR3 is 16 residues long. Losses at the gene ends were 0 bases for V and 5 bases for J; bases not matched to a gene: 4. Germline V gene data show CDR1 as SGHTA and CDR2 as FQGNSA. The CDR3 spells CASSLAGQGASETQYF. The CDR3 DNA reads TGTGCCAGCAGCTTAGCGGGACAGGGGGCCAGTGAGACCCAGTACTTC. The variable domain in full, completed from reference TRBV7-2 and TRBJ2-5, reads GAGVSQSPSNKVTEKGKDVELRCDPISGHTALYWYRQSLGQGLEFLIYFQGNSAPDKSGLPSDRFSAERTGGSVSTLTIQRTQQEDSAVYLCASSLAGQGASETQYFGPGTRLLVL.

The chain combines TRBV5-1 with TRBJ2-2, with 13 bases identical to TRBD2. V lost 6 bases and J lost 10; bases outside the gene matches: 9. Germline CDR1 SGHRS, CDR2 YFSETQ. The CDR3 has 15 residues. The CDR3 region is CASISGLAGVSELFF. CDR3 DNA: TGCGCCAGCATTTCCGGACTAGCGGGAGTGTCGGAGCTGTTTTTT.

The chain links TRBV19 to TRBJ1-1; no clear D. With 3 bases removed from V and 1 base from J, the gap between germline ends came to 12 bases. This CDR3 contains 15 residues. Germline values: CDR1 LNHDA, CDR2 SQIVND (reference sequence). CDR3 protein: CASSIDDTENTEAFF. CDR3 nucleotide sequence: TGTGCCAGTAGTATCGACGACACCGAGAACACTGAAGCTTTCTTT.

V is TRBV18 and J is TRBJ1-1; tentative D call: TRBD1 (5 bases). This CDR3 has 13 residues. In germline, CDR1 is KGHSH, CDR2 LQKENI. Trimming took off 3 bases at V and 4 bases at J, with 9 bases between the two ends. The CDR3 region is CASSPSGRTEAFF. Here the CDR3 DNA reads TGTGCCAGCTCACCGTCGGGGCGCACTGAAGCTTTCTTT.

The chain combines TRBV7-9 with TRBJ1-3, with 10 positions matching TRBD1. There are 17 residues in the CDR3. V lost 1 base, J lost 0 bases, and 3 bases stayed unmatched. Germline V lookup: CDR1 SEHNR, CDR2 FQNEAQ (reference sequence). CDR3 nucleotide sequence: TGTGCCAGCAGCTTAGGACAGGGGGCAGGCTCTGGAAACACCATATATTTT. Protein: CASSLGQGAGSGNTIYF.

This clonotype has only one observation. This chain connects TRBV25-1 to TRBJ1-3; unclear D gene. Germline assignment: CDR1 MGHDK and CDR2 SYGVNS. Between the trimmed V and J ends, which lost 6 bases and 0 bases, there was a span of 6 bases. The CDR3 runs 13 residues. The CDR3 is CASRNPSGNTIYF. DNA of the CDR3: TGTGCCAGCAGAAACCCCTCTGGAAACACCATATATTTT.

This chain connects TRBV30 to TRBJ1-1; no firm D call. From germline, CDR1 is GTSNPN and CDR2 SVGIG (reference sequence). The germline V and J ends were trimmed by 3 bases and 1 base, with 9 bases remaining between them. This CDR3 comprises 13 residues. The CDR3 spells CAWRFGANTEAFF. In nucleotides, the CDR3 is TGTGCCTGGAGGTTCGGCGCGAACACTGAAGCTTTCTTT.

The chain is built from TRBV5-5 and TRBJ2-5; possible D gene TRBD1, 6 bases. V was clipped by 1 base and J by 5 bases, with 9 bases between them. The CDR3 extends over 13 amino acids. Germline CDR1 is SGHKS and CDR2 is YYEKEE (reference sequence). The CDR3 DNA sequence: TGTGCCAGCAGCTTGACAGGGTGGGAGACCCAGTACTTC. Translated: CASSLTGWETQYF.

The chain recombines TRBV11-2 with TRBJ1-6; no firm D call. Germline CDR1 reads SGHAT; CDR2 reads FQNNGV. The CDR3 is 15 residues long. The germline V and J ends were trimmed by 4 bases and 7 bases, with 14 bases remaining between them. CDR3 protein: CASSSPRDRNSPLHF. CDR3 nucleotide sequence: TGTGCCAGCAGCTCCCCCAGAGATCGAAATTCACCCCTCCACTTT.